These T cell receptor beta chains were read from a single sample in a study of T-cell memory formation after mild COVID-19. MiXCR was run by TCRdb on the 5' RACE reads, yielding one entry per CDR3 protein. The sample has 350,000 to 450,000 distinct CDR3 sequences, about 20% seen once. Sequences were obtained from PBMCs or a T cell subset sorted from them (not recorded which). All receptors derive from an adult woman who had mild COVID-19 (a few samples of this study predate the infection). Cell type and time point are not known. Each CDR3 is given with its conserved first and last residue. Each record gives: clone size, D gene, V gene, J gene, CDR3 length, CDR3 DNA, CDR3 protein. D genes are given only for firm matches. Clone sizes are given selectively: once, few, many, or a class where the clone is expanded.

>NA|NA|TRBV7-9|TRBJ1-1|15
TGTGCCAGCAGCTTAAGGACAGACTTGAACACTGAAGCTTTCTTT
CASSLRTDLNTEAFF
>few|NA|TRBV13|TRBJ1-5|15
TGTGCCAGCAGCTCACAGGGATCTGGTAATCAGCCCCAGCATTTT
CASSSQGSGNQPQHF
>NA|NA|TRBV19|TRBJ2-3|13
TGTGCCAGTAGTCCGGGGGTCACAGATACGCAGTATTTT
CASSPGVTDTQYF
>few|NA|TRBV21-1|TRBJ1-6|16
TGTGCCAGCATAAAGGCAGGACACTCCTATAATTCACCCCTCCACTTT
CASIKAGHSYNSPLHF
>many|NA|TRBV24-1|TRBJ2-7|16
TGTGCCACCAGTGACCGTCCGACAACCGGGGGCCACGAGCAGTACTTC
CATSDRPTTGGHEQYF
>NA|NA|TRBV9|TRBJ1-1|15
TGTGCCAGCAGCGTAGACCCCACGAACCCGACTGAAGCTTTCTTT
CASSVDPTNPTEAFF
>many|NA|TRBV5-1|TRBJ2-3|14
TGCGCCAGCAGCATCGGACCGCTCACAGATACGCAGTATTTT
CASSIGPLTDTQYF
>few|TRBD1|TRBV6-5|TRBJ1-1|17
TGTGCCAGCAGTTACTCGGCCGGGAGGACAGGGTCCACTGAAGCTTTCTTT
CASSYSAGRTGSTEAFF
>NA|NA|TRBV11-3|TRBJ1-1|15
TGTGCCAGCAGCTTAGAGGGCGGGGGCGGTACTGAAGCTTTCTTT
CASSLEGGGGTEAFF
>few|NA|TRBV4-1|TRBJ1-6|12
TGCGCCAGCAGCCACGAAAATTCACCCCTCCACTTT
CASSHENSPLHF